The T cell receptor beta chain under discussion was sequenced for a study of prognosis after radiotherapy for stage I lung cancer. V was cut by 6 bases and J by 6 bases, with 22 bases left in between. The CDR3 is 15 amino acids. Germline V gene data show CDR1 as SGHNT and CDR2 as YYREEE (reference sequence). This clonotype was recorded many times. Genomic DNA was the source, and TCR beta CDR3 was amplified from it by two-round multiplex PCR. During first-round PCR, primers specific to each TRBV and TRBJ gene were used. From the multiplex PCR reads, TCRdb called clonotypes with MiXCR, one entry per CDR3 protein. The sample includes about 12,000 distinct CDR3 sequences, nearly 55% of them seen just once.

The receptor was isolated from a donor aged 50 or older with non-small cell lung cancer. Sequenced here: PBMCs, sampled before or after stereotactic body radiation therapy (not recorded which). J is TRBJ2-7 and V is TRBV5-4, with D tentatively TRBD2 (5 bases). The CDR3 spells CASTPGSLAGVEQYF. The CDR3 coding sequence is TGTGCCAGCACCCCCGGTAGCCTAGCAGGTGTCGAGCAGTACTTC.